This TCR beta chain was sequenced for a study of CD8+ T cells in alopecia areata. Study-wide background: Twice daily, treated patients received 5 to 10 mg of oral tofacitinib.

Reverse transcription of extracted RNA yielded cDNA, which provided the sequencing template. Clones were read by immunoSEQ multiplex PCR, and TCRdb kept only the in-frame ones, dropping some. The sample has 150,000 or so clones, 45% to 60% seen once. To note about this clone: The antigen is undetermined.

V gave up 5 bases and J gave up 2 bases, with 11 bases separating them. The CDR3 covers 14 residues. The germline V gene has CDR1 SGHAT and CDR2 FQNNGV. Peripheral blood and lesional scalp punch biopsies came from alopecia areata patients. Findings and limits, study-wide: Possibly as an HLA-related effect, TCR sharing across patients appeared less clear than in mice.

J is TRBJ2-3 and V is TRBV11-2; possibly TRBD1 for D (6 bases). The source was CD8+ T cells sorted from blood, collected at week 0. The sequence came from a human donor with alopecia areata. DNA for the CDR3: TGTGCCAGCAGCCCCGGACAGCACACAGATACGCAGTATTTT. Amino acids: CASSPGQHTDTQYF.